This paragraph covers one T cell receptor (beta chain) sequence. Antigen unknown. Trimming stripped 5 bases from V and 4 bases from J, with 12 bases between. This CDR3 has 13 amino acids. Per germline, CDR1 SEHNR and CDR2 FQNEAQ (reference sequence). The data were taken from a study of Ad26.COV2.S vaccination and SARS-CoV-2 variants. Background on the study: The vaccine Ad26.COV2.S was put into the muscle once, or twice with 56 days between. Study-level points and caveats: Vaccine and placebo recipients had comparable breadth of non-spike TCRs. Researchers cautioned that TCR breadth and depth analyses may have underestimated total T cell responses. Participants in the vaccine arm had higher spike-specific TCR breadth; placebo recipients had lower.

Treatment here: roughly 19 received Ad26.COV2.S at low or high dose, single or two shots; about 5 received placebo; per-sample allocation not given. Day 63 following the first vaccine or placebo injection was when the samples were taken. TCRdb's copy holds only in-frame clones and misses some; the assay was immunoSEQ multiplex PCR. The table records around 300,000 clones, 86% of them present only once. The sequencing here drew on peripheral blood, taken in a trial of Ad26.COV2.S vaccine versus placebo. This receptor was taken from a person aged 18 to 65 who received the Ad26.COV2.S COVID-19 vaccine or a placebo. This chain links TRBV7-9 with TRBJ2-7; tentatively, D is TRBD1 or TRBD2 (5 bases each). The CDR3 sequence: CASSRDLFYEQYF. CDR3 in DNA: TGTGCCAGCAGCCGGGACCTATTTTACGAGCAGTACTTC.